The clone carrying this T cell receptor (beta chain) was seen more than once but under ten times. Antigen unknown. Germline CDR1 SGHRS, CDR2 YFSETQ. V was pared by 1 base and J by 9 bases, with 10 bases between. The CDR3 spans 12 residues. The data were obtained in a study of T cell repertoires in cytomegalovirus infection. For the study at large: Peptides in the study included HLA-C-restricted and HLA-B-restricted CMV epitopes. Both CMV infection and a matching HLA type were indicated by public TCR beta signatures.

One entry per CDR3 protein, called by TCRdb with MiXCR from the reads. This table has approximately 1,000,000 distinct CDR3 sequences, about a third appearing once. Study-wide results and caveats: It was HLA-C-restricted CMV-specific TCR beta clonotypes that dominated the response ex vivo. Cumulative frequency (of public TCR beta family members) identified carriers of CMV plus the relevant HLA.

The sample here was cultured CD8+ T cells from PBMCs, taken from culture after CMV antigen stimulation. The V and J genes are TRBV5-1 and TRBJ2-5; the D is unclear. The sequence was obtained from a human donor in good health (CMV status not recorded). Some clones in this sample may be carry-over from other donors' samples. CDR3 protein: CASSLSPQSQYF. Here the CDR3 DNA reads TGCGCCAGCAGCTTGAGTCCCCAATCCCAGTACTTC.